These T cell receptor beta chains were read from a single sample in a study of human T cells and chemical hapten exposure. One entry per CDR3 protein, called by TCRdb with MiXCR from the RACE reads. This sample has approximately 260,000 distinct CDR3 sequences, with about 7.7% found just once. Sample: whole blood, taken in connection with sensitization to the hapten diphenylcyclopropenone (DPC). These receptors all stem from a man aged 18 to 29 with alopecia areata. Some clones in this sample may be carry-over from other donors' samples. CDR3s include the opening cysteine and the closing phenylalanine or tryptophan. A D gene is named only where the DNA matches it firmly. The listing skips clone size in some rows; elsewhere it reads once, few, many or a size class.

j_call v_call clone_size d_call cdr3_aa cdr3_nt
TRBJ1-6 TRBV10-3 few TRBD1 CAISETDRENSPLHF TGTGCCATCAGTGAAACGGACAGGGAGAATTCACCCCTCCACTTT
TRBJ1-1 TRBV7-3 many . CASSLLPGTEAFF TGTGCCAGCAGCTTACTTCCTGGCACTGAAGCTTTCTTT
TRBJ2-4 TRBV28 few TRBD2 CASSLGTSGVWENIQYF TGTGCCAGCAGTTTGGGGACTAGCGGGGTTTGGGAAAACATTCAGTACTTC
TRBJ1-1 TRBV15 . . CATSSHGGNTEAFF TGTGCCACCAGTTCACACGGGGGGAACACTGAAGCTTTCTTT
TRBJ1-2 TRBV20-1 few . CSAAGELNYGYTF TGCAGTGCTGCAGGGGAATTAAACTATGGCTACACCTTC
TRBJ2-1 TRBV4-3 few TRBD1 CASSQEGTGFYNEQFF TGCGCCAGCAGCCAAGAAGGGACAGGGTTTTACAATGAGCAGTTCTTC
TRBJ2-5 TRBV7-2 few . CASSSRRQVETQYF TGTGCCAGCAGCTCCCGCCGGCAGGTGGAGACCCAGTACTTC
TRBJ1-3 TRBV2 many . CASSREVSSGNTIYF TGTGCCAGCAGTAGGGAGGTCAGCTCTGGAAACACCATATATTTT
TRBJ2-1 TRBV27 few TRBD2 CASRSRTSGGTYNEQFF TGTGCCAGCAGAAGTCGGACTAGCGGGGGGACCTACAATGAGCAGTTCTTC
TRBJ1-2 TRBV4-1 . . CASSHGDLNYGYTF TGCGCCAGCAGCCACGGGGACCTTAACTATGGCTACACCTTC
TRBJ1-2 TRBV24-1 . . CATSAVNGGYTF TGTGCCACCAGTGCGGTAAACGGAGGCTACACCTTC
TRBJ2-3 TRBV28 many TRBD2 CASSIGGVGTDTQYF TGTGCCAGCAGTATCGGGGGGGTTGGCACAGATACGCAGTATTTT
TRBJ1-1 TRBV29-1 many . CSVPEAFF TGCAGCGTTCCTGAAGCTTTCTTT
TRBJ1-1 TRBV2 many . CASSEVTGKNTEAFF TGTGCCAGCAGTGAAGTGACAGGAAAGAACACTGAAGCTTTCTTT
TRBJ1-2 TRBV20-1 few . CSARERASYGYTF TGCAGTGCTAGAGAAAGGGCCTCCTATGGCTACACCTTC
TRBJ2-7 TRBV4-1 few . CASSQVLSYEQYF TGCGCCAGCAGCCAAGTCCTCTCATACGAGCAGTACTTC
TRBJ1-1 TRBV27 few TRBD1 CASSLNFRGRAVMNTEAFF TGTGCCAGCAGTTTAAACTTCAGGGGGCGCGCGGTCATGAACACTGAAGCTTTCTTT
TRBJ2-1 TRBV7-2 few . CASSLPEPYNEQFF TGTGCCAGCAGCCTCCCCGAACCGTACAATGAGCAGTTCTTC
TRBJ1-6 TRBV7-9 . . CASSHGQINSPLHF TGTGCCAGCAGCCATGGACAAATTAATTCACCCCTCCACTTT
TRBJ2-7 TRBV9 . . CASSVGGHSYEQYF TGTGCCAGCAGCGTAGGCGGCCATTCCTACGAGCAGTACTTC
TRBJ2-7 TRBV6-5 many . CASSSGLGGEQYF TGTGCCAGCAGTTCCGGACTGGGGGGCGAGCAGTACTTC
TRBJ1-1 TRBV11-2 . TRBD1 CASSLFRTGNTEAFF TGTGCCAGCAGCTTATTCCGGACAGGGAACACTGAAGCTTTCTTT
TRBJ1-1 TRBV11-2 . . CASSLSGANTEAFF TGTGCCAGCAGCCTATCAGGCGCAAACACTGAAGCTTTCTTT
TRBJ2-3 TRBV6-2/TRBV6-3 . . CASIPGTRPLADTQYF TGTGCCAGCATCCCCGGGACTCGACCCCTCGCAGATACGCAGTATTTT
TRBJ2-7 TRBV6-5 few . CASSYSDLGFSEQYF TGTGCCAGCAGTTACTCGGACTTGGGTTTTAGCGAGCAGTACTTC
TRBJ2-7 TRBV27 . . CASGIEYEQYF TGTGCCAGCGGAATAGAATACGAGCAGTACTTC
TRBJ1-4 TRBV20-1 few TRBD1 CSARGGQGNEKLFF TGCAGTGCTAGAGGAGGACAGGGTAATGAAAAACTGTTTTTT
TRBJ2-2 TRBV7-3 many TRBD2 CASRVKGLANTGELFF TGTGCCAGCAGGGTCAAGGGACTAGCTAACACCGGGGAGCTGTTTTTT
TRBJ2-1 TRBV9 . . CASTTPPSLHEQFF TGTGCCAGCACCACACCACCGAGTTTACATGAGCAGTTCTTC
TRBJ2-3 TRBV7-9 few TRBD1 CASSDRQGSTDTQYF TGTGCCAGCAGCGACCGACAGGGGTCCACAGATACGCAGTATTTT
TRBJ2-3 TRBV4-2 few TRBD2 CASSQYAGTSGRAWSADTQYF TGTGCCAGCAGCCAGTACGCCGGGACTAGCGGGAGAGCCTGGTCCGCCGATACGCAGTATTTT
TRBJ1-3 TRBV12-3/TRBV12-4 few . CASGKMQGLKGNTIYF TGTGCCAGCGGAAAGATGCAGGGGTTGAAAGGAAACACCATATATTTT
TRBJ1-1 TRBV6-2/TRBV6-3 . . CASSYGPGATEAFF TGTGCCAGCAGTTACGGGCCGGGGGCCACTGAAGCTTTCTTT
TRBJ2-1 TRBV20-1 few TRBD1 CSALTGGFRNEQFF TGCAGTGCGCTTACAGGGGGCTTTAGGAATGAGCAGTTCTTC
TRBJ2-2 TRBV4-2 many TRBD2 CASSQDLLAGGLGTGELFF TGTGCCAGCAGCCAAGATCTACTAGCGGGGGGCCTCGGAACCGGGGAGCTGTTTTTT
TRBJ2-1 TRBV14 many TRBD2 CASSQDLAGGPNNEQFF TGTGCCAGCAGCCAGGACCTAGCGGGGGGGCCCAACAATGAGCAGTTCTTC
TRBJ1-1 TRBV5-6 . . CASSLGPMWDTEAFF TGTGCCAGCAGCTTGGGCCCAATGTGGGACACTGAAGCTTTCTTT
TRBJ2-2 TRBV10-3 few TRBD1 CAIRQGDTGELFF TGTGCCATCCGGCAGGGGGATACCGGGGAGCTGTTTTTT
TRBJ2-3 TRBV10-3 few . CAISTDSTDTQYF TGTGCCATCAGTACTGACAGCACAGATACGCAGTATTTT
TRBJ1-1 TRBV7-3 few . CASSQNVLGGSTEAFF TGTGCCAGCAGCCAAAATGTGTTGGGGGGCTCGACTGAAGCTTTCTTT
TRBJ2-3 TRBV29-1 few . CSVTAAGDTQYF TGCAGCGTTACTGCCGCTGGCGATACGCAGTATTTT
TRBJ2-7 TRBV28 many TRBD1 CASSLGTGPYEQYF TGTGCCAGCAGTTTGGGGACAGGGCCCTACGAGCAGTACTTC
TRBJ2-3 TRBV6-2/TRBV6-3 many . CASSWDTDTQYF TGTGCCAGCAGTTGGGACACAGATACGCAGTATTTT
TRBJ2-5 TRBV7-9 . TRBD1 CASSPTGAGTQYF TGTGCCAGCAGTCCTACAGGGGCGGGGACCCAGTACTTC
TRBJ2-3 TRBV20-1 few TRBD2 CSALLRSGDSTDTQYF TGCAGTGCCCTCCTGAGAAGCGGGGACAGCACAGATACGCAGTATTTT
TRBJ2-3 TRBV6-2/TRBV6-3 . TRBD2 CASSYGGTSDADTQYF TGTGCCAGCAGTTACGGGGGGACTAGCGACGCAGATACGCAGTATTTT
TRBJ1-1 TRBV6-1 few . CASSYGTQAFF TGTGCCAGCTCCTACGGGACACAAGCTTTCTTT
TRBJ2-1 TRBV11-1 many . CASSPTHHVFNEQFF TGTGCCAGCAGCCCTACCCACCATGTCTTCAATGAGCAGTTCTTC
TRBJ1-4 TRBV7-2 many . CASSLVGGANEKLFF TGTGCCAGCAGCTTAGTCGGAGGAGCTAATGAAAAACTGTTTTTT
TRBJ2-7 TRBV5-1 few TRBD1 CASSFEGAGGEQYF TGCGCCAGCAGCTTTGAGGGCGCAGGGGGCGAGCAGTACTTC
TRBJ1-6 TRBV20-1 . TRBD1 CSAPDRGLYNSPLHF TGCAGTGCACCCGACAGGGGGCTTTATAATTCACCCCTCCACTTT
TRBJ1-2 TRBV12-3/TRBV12-4 . TRBD1 CASSPPGTGLKGYTF TGTGCCAGCAGTCCCCCCGGGACAGGCCTAAAGGGCTACACCTTC
TRBJ2-7 TRBV4-1 . TRBD1 CASSRPGQGYEQYF TGCGCCAGCAGCCGTCCGGGACAGGGTTACGAGCAGTACTTC
TRBJ1-6 TRBV6-1 few TRBD1 CASSDRASPLHF TGTGCCAGCAGCGACAGGGCTTCACCCCTCCACTTT
TRBJ1-1 TRBV20-1 few TRBD1 CSAPPDREGTEAFF TGCAGTGCTCCTCCGGACAGGGAAGGGACTGAAGCTTTCTTT
TRBJ2-3 TRBV20-1 . . CSARVSLDTQYF TGCAGTGCTAGAGTTAGTTTGGATACGCAGTATTTT
TRBJ1-4 TRBV12-3/TRBV12-4 . . CASSWGGEKLFF TGTGCCAGCAGTTGGGGAGGCGAAAAACTGTTTTTT
TRBJ2-3 TRBV12-3/TRBV12-4 few TRBD1 CASRERDRTTDTQYF TGTGCCAGCAGAGAGAGGGACAGAACCACAGATACGCAGTATTTT
TRBJ2-1 TRBV5-1 . . CASSSSVLAGSYNEQFF TGCGCCAGCAGTTCCTCCGTCTTGGCAGGGTCCTACAATGAGCAGTTCTTC